This T cell receptor beta chain was recorded in a study of cytotoxic CD8 clonotypes in ibrutinib-treated CLL. Study details: Response sampling took place at median about 12 months of treatment, range 6 to 36. Productive templates averaged 255,043 per sample, and productive rearrangements around 97,000. Study-wide results and limits: Samples were collected at differing times from sustained-remission and progressing patients. Baseline-level clonality went beyond age-matched healthy donors and moved in step with circulating CD8+ T-cell counts.

The data were produced by immunoSEQ multiplex PCR, yet TCRdb's version contains in-frame clones alone and is incomplete. Of approximately 280,000 clones listed, about 72% are singletons. V was pared by 5 bases and J by 0 bases, with 16 bases between. This CDR3 comprises 17 residues. From germline, CDR1 is LNHDA and CDR2 SQIVND (reference sequence). Note on this clone: Its antigen is undetermined.

The specimen comprised PBMCs, sampled at disease progression, from a patient treated with ibrutinib. The sequence was obtained from a human donor with chronic lymphocytic leukemia. The chain employs TRBV19 and TRBJ1-4; D might be TRBD1 (6 bases). CDR3 in amino acids: CASSDGTSHPTNEKLFF. The DNA of the CDR3 is TGTGCCAGTAGTGATGGGACATCGCATCCAACTAATGAAAAACTGTTTTTT.